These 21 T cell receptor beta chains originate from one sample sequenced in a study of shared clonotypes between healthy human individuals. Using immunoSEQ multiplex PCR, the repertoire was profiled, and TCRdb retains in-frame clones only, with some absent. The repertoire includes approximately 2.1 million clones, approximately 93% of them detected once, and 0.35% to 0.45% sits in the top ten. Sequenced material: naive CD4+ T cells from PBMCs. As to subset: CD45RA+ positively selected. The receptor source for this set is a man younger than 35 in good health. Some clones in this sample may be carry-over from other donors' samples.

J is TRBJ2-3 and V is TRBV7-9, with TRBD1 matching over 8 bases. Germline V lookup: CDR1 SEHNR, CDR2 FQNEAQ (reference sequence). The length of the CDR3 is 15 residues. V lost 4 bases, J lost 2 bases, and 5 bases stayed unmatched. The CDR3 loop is CASSWGTGSTDTQYF. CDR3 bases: TGTGCCAGCAGCTGGGGGACAGGTTCCACAGATACGCAGTATTTT.

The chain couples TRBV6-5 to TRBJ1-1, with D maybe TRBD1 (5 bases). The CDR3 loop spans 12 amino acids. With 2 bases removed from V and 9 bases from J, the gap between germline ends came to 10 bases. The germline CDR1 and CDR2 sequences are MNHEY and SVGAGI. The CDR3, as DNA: TGTGCCAGCAGTTACGCGGGGGAAAAAGCTTTCTTT. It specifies CASSYAGEKAFF.

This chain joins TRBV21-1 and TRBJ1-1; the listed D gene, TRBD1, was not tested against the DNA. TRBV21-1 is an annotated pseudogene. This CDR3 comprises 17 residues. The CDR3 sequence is CASPKYGPGQPNTEAFF. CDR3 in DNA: TGTGCCAGCCCCAAGTACGGCCCGGGACAGCCGAACACTGAAGCTTTCTTT.

CDR3 sequence reads: CASSLGDTNSGNTIYF. In DNA form, the CDR3 reads TGTGCCAGCAGCTTGGGGGACACCAACTCTGGAAACACCATATATTTT. This chain links TRBV5-4 with TRBJ1-3, with TRBD1 as a possible D gene (6 bases). Trimming removed 0 bases at V and 0 bases at J, with 10 bases between. The CDR3 length is 16 residues. Germline V gives CDR1 SGHNT, CDR2 YYREEE (reference sequence).

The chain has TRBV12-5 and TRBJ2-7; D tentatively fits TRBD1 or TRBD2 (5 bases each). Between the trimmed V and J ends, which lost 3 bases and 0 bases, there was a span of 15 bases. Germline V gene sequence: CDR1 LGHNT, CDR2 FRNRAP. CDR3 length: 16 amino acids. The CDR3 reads CASGFITGTGSYEQYF. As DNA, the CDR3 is TGTGCTAGTGGTTTCATAACCGGGACCGGCTCCTACGAGCAGTACTTC.

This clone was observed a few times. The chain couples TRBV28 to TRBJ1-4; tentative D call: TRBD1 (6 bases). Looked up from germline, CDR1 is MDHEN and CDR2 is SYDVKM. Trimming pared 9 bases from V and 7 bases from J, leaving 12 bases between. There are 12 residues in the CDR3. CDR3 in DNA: TGTGCCAGTCGATCAGGGGCTGAAAAACTGTTTTTT. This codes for CASRSGAEKLFF.

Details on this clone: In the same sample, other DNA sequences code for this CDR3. CDR3 protein: CASSPRQGSYEQYF. The CDR3, as DNA: TGTGCCAGCAGCCCCCGACAGGGAAGCTACGAGCAGTACTTC. The chain has TRBV7-2 and TRBJ2-7, with 7 bases lining up with TRBD1. CDR1 and CDR2 (germline): SGHTA, FQGNSA. The CDR3 runs 14 residues. Trimming cost V 5 bases and J 3 bases; bases outside gene matches: 7.

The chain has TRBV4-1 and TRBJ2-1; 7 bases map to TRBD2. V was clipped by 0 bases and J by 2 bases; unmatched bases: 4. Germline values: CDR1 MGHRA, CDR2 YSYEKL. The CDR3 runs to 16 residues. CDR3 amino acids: CASSQERAGAYNEQFF. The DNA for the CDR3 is TGCGCCAGCAGCCAAGAAAGGGCGGGAGCCTACAATGAGCAGTTCTTC.

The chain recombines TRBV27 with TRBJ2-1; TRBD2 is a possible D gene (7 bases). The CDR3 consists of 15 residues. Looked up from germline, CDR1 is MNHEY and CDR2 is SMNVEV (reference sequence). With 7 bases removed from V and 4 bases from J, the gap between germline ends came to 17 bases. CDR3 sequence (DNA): TGTGCCAGCACTTCTAGCGGAGGGGGGTACAATGAGCAGTTCTTC. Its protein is CASTSSGGGYNEQFF.

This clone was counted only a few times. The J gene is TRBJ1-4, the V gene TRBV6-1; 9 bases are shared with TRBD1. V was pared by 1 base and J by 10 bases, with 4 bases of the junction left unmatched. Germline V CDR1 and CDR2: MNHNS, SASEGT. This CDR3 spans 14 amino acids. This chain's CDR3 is CASSEVGQGGKLFF. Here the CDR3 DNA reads TGTGCCAGCAGTGAAGTGGGACAGGGAGGAAAACTGTTTTTT.

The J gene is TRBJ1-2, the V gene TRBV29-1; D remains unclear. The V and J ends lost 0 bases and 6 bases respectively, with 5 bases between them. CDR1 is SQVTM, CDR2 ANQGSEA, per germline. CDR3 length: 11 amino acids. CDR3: CSVEETHGYTF. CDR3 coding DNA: TGCAGCGTTGAAGAGACACATGGCTACACCTTC.

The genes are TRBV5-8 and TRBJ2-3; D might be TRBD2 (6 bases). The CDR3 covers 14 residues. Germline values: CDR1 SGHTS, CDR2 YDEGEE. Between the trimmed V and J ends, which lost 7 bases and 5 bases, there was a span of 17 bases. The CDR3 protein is CASGVGEVGDTQYF. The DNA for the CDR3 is TGTGCCAGCGGTGTCGGGGAGGTTGGAGATACGCAGTATTTT.

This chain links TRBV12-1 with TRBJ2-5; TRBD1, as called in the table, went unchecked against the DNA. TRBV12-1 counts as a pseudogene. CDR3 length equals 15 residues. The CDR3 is CASSSGQGPQETQYF. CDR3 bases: TGTGCCAGCAGCTCCGGACAGGGGCCTCAAGAGACCCAGTACTTC.

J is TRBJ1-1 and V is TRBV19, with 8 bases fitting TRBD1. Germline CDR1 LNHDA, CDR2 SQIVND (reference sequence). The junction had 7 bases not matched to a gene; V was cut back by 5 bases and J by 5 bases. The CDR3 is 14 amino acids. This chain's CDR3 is CASSVDRGFTEAFF. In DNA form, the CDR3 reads TGTGCCAGTAGTGTTGACAGGGGCTTTACTGAAGCTTTCTTT.

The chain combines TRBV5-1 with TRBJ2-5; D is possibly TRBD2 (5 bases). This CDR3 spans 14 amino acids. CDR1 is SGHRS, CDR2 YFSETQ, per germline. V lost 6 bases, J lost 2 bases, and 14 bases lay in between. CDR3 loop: CASTTLLAQETQYF. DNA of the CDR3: TGCGCCAGCACGACCCTTCTAGCACAAGAGACCCAGTACTTC.

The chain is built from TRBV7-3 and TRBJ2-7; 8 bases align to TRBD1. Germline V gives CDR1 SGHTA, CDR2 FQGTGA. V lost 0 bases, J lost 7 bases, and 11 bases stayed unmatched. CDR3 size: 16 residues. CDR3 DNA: TGTGCCAGCAGCTTAACTGGCACAGGGGGTCGACGGGAGCAGTACTTC. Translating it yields CASSLTGTGGRREQYF.

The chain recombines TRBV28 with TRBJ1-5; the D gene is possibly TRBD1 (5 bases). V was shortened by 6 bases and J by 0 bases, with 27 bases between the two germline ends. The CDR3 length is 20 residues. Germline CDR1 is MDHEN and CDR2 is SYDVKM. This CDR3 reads CASSQPPGLWFSVSNQPQHF. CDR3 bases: TGTGCCAGCAGCCAACCCCCAGGGCTTTGGTTTTCTGTTAGCAATCAGCCCCAGCATTTT.

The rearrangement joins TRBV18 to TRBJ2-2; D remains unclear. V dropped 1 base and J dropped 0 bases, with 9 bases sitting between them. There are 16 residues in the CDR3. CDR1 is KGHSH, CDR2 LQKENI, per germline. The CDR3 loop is CASSPRSRTNTGELFF. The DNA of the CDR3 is TGTGCCAGCTCACCACGATCTAGAACGAACACCGGGGAGCTGTTTTTT.

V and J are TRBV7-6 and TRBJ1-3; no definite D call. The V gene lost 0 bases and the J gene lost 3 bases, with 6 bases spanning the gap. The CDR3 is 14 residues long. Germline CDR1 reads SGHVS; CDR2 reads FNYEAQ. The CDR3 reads CASSLAGDGNTIYF. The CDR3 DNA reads TGTGCCAGCAGCTTAGCAGGAGATGGAAACACCATATATTTT.

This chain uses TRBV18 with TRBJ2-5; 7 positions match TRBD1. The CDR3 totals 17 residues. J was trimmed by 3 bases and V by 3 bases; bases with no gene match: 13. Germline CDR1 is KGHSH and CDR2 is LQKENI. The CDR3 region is CASSPSTDRSLKETQYF. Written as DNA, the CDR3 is TGTGCCAGCTCACCCTCGACGGACAGGAGCCTTAAAGAGACCCAGTACTTC.

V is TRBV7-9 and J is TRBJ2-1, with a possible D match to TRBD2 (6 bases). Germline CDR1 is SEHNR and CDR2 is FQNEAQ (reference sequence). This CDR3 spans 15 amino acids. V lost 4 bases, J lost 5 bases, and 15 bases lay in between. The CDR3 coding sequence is TGTGCCAGCAGCTGGAGGGACTGGGGCCACAATGAGCAGTTCTTC. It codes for CASSWRDWGHNEQFF.